The 5 T cell receptor beta chains below all came from one sample that was sequenced in a study of blood T cell repertoires in COVID-19 (dated by TCRdb to the early 2020s). Receptor libraries were prepared by the immunoSEQ multiplex PCR assay. TCRdb took this table from immuneACCESS and kept in-frame rearrangements with V and J called. Such tables lack part of the clones; where checked against another copy, unresolved V genes explain under half of the gap, and the rest is unexplained. In all, the sample holds around 180,000 clones, and 70% to 90% of those were seen once. The ten biggest clones cover 2.5% of the sample. The sample was peripheral blood. These receptors were collected from a man between 40 and 49 years old with active or convalescent COVID-19.

J is TRBJ1-1 and V is TRBV11-3; D remains unclear. V was pared by 3 bases and J by 1 base, with 6 bases between. In germline, CDR1 is SGHNT, CDR2 YENEEA. CDR3 length: 13 residues. This CDR3 reads CASSFYGNTEAFF. The CDR3 DNA sequence: TGTGCCAGCAGCTTTTACGGGAACACTGAAGCTTTCTTT.

V gene TRBV7-8 combines with J gene TRBJ2-4, with TRBD1 identical over 10 bases. The CDR3 has 13 amino acids. CDR1 is SGHVS, CDR2 FQNEAQ, per germline. After removal of 5 bases from V and 13 bases from J, the junction contained 8 bases not matched to a gene. The CDR3 coding sequence is TGTGCCAGCAGCCGGGGACAGGGGACGGGGCAGTACTTC. It specifies CASSRGQGTGQYF. The entire variable domain, with the rest obtained from reference TRBV7-8 and TRBJ2-4, is as follows: GAGVSQSPRYKVAKRGQDVALRCDPISGHVSLFWYQQALGQGPEFLTYFQNEAQLDKSGLPSDRFFAERPEGSVSTLKIQRTQQEDSAVYLCASSRGQGTGQYFGAGTRLSVL.

The chain joins TRBV6-1 to TRBJ1-5; 7 bases are shared with TRBD1. Germline CDR1 MNHNS, CDR2 SASEGT. CDR3 length equals 18 residues. Trimming cost V 0 bases and J 0 bases; bases outside gene matches: 8. The CDR3, as DNA: TGTGCCAGCAGTGAAGCAGGAACAGGGGTGTATAGCAATCAGCCCCAGCATTTT. Translation: CASSEAGTGVYSNQPQHF.

This rearrangement joins TRBV4-2 to TRBJ2-4; 10 bases fit TRBD2. In germline, CDR1 is LGHNA, CDR2 YNFKEQ. J was trimmed by 6 bases and V by 0 bases; bases with no gene match: 5. The CDR3 is 16 amino acids. The DNA for the CDR3 is TGTGCCAGCAGCCAAGATCTGGCTAGCGGGGGAAACATTCAGTACTTC. It yields the protein CASSQDLASGGNIQYF.

This chain uses TRBV7-9 with TRBJ1-6; D is ambiguous. Germline CDR1 and CDR2: SEHNR and FQNEAQ (reference sequence). Deletions cut 5 bases from V and 5 bases from J, with 10 bases between. The CDR3 loop spans 14 amino acids. The CDR3 region has the DNA TGTGCCAGCAGCACTACTTGGAATAATTCACCCCTCCACTTT. Its translation: CASSTTWNNSPLHF. The full variable domain, its missing parts supplied by reference TRBV7-9 and TRBJ1-6, is DTGVSQNPRHKITKRGQNVTFRCDPISEHNRLYWYRQTLGQGPEFLTYFQNEAQLEKSRLLSDRFSAERPKGSFSTLEIQRTEQGDSAMYLCASSTTWNNSPLHFGNGTRLTVT.